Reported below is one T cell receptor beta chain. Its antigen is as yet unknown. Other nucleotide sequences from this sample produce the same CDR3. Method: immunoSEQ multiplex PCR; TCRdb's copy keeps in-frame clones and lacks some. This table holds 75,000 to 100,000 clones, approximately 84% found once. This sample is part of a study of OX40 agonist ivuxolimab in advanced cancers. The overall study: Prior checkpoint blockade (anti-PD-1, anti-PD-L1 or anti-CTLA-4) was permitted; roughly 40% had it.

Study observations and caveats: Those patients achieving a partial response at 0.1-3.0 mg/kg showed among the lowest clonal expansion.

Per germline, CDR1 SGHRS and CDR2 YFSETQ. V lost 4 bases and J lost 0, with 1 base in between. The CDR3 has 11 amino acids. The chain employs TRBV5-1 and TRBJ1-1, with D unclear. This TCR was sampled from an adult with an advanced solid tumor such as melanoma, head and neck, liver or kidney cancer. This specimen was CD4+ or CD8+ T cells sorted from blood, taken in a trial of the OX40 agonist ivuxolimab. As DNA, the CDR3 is TGCGCCAGCAGCCTGAACACTGAAGCTTTCTTT. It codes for CASSLNTEAFF.